These T cell receptor beta chains were read from a single sample in a study of blood T cells in healthy people across ages. TCRdb reprocessed the 5' RACE reads via MiXCR and lists one record per CDR3 protein. This sample has around 1,500,000 distinct CDR3 sequences, with 25% to 30% found just once. What was sequenced was blood. The receptors stem from a woman younger than 45 in good health. CDR3s include the opening cysteine and the closing phenylalanine or tryptophan. D genes are given only for firm matches. The size entry is marked missing in some rows and otherwise reads once, few, many or a size class.

abundance: NA
j_gene: TRBJ2-1
v_gene: TRBV2
d_gene: NA
CDR3aa: CANSENGGDNEQFF
CDR3nt: TGTGCCAACAGTGAAAATGGGGGAGACAATGAGCAGTTCTTC

abundance: NA
j_gene: TRBJ2-5
v_gene: TRBV7-2
d_gene: NA
CDR3aa: CASSPPGCPSYNEQYF
CDR3nt: TGTGCCAGCAGCCCGCCGGGTTGCCCCTCCTACAATGAGCAGTACTTC

abundance: NA
j_gene: TRBJ2-7
v_gene: TRBV4-1
d_gene: NA
CDR3aa: CASSPSLGSPSYEQYF
CDR3nt: TGCGCCAGCTCACCCTCGTTAGGATCCCCCTCCTACGAGCAGTACTTC

abundance: NA
j_gene: TRBJ1-2
v_gene: TRBV7-9
d_gene: NA
CDR3aa: CASSLNGGNVGYTF
CDR3nt: TGTGCCAGCAGCCTAAATGGGGGTAATGTTGGCTACACCTTC

abundance: NA
j_gene: TRBJ2-3
v_gene: TRBV11-2
d_gene: NA
CDR3aa: CASTQLSGISTDTQYF
CDR3nt: TGTGCCAGCACCCAGCTTTCGGGGATCAGCACAGATACGCAGTATTTT

abundance: NA
j_gene: TRBJ1-3
v_gene: TRBV7-6
d_gene: NA
CDR3aa: CASRAGDTIYF
CDR3nt: TGTGCCAGCAGGGCGGGGGACACCATATATTTT

abundance: NA
j_gene: TRBJ2-7
v_gene: TRBV27
d_gene: TRBD1
CDR3aa: CASSFLLGDRADEQYF
CDR3nt: TGTGCCAGCAGTTTCCTCTTGGGGGACAGGGCAGACGAGCAGTACTTC

abundance: many
j_gene: TRBJ2-5
v_gene: TRBV12-3/TRBV12-4
d_gene: TRBD1
CDR3aa: CASSLTTGLQETQYF
CDR3nt: TGTGCCAGCAGTCTGACGACAGGGCTACAAGAGACCCAGTACTTC

abundance: many
j_gene: TRBJ2-1
v_gene: TRBV7-2
d_gene: NA
CDR3aa: CASSLVRTKNEQFF
CDR3nt: TGTGCCAGCAGCTTGGTAAGAACCAAGAATGAGCAGTTCTTC

abundance: NA
j_gene: TRBJ2-7
v_gene: TRBV21-1
d_gene: NA
CDR3aa: CASTGRGSHEQYF
CDR3nt: TGTGCCAGCACGGGGCGCGGGAGCCACGAGCAGTACTTC

abundance: NA
j_gene: TRBJ2-5
v_gene: TRBV6-2/TRBV6-3
d_gene: TRBD1
CDR3aa: CASSYSKGQHDQETQYF
CDR3nt: TGTGCCAGCAGTTACTCGAAGGGACAGCATGACCAAGAGACCCAGTACTTC

abundance: NA
j_gene: TRBJ1-2
v_gene: TRBV12-3/TRBV12-4
d_gene: TRBD1
CDR3aa: CASSLRRQGLYGYTF
CDR3nt: TGTGCCAGCAGTTTACGACGACAGGGACTTTATGGCTACACCTTC

abundance: few
j_gene: TRBJ2-1
v_gene: TRBV3-1
d_gene: TRBD2
CDR3aa: CASSQPLAGGRKEQFF
CDR3nt: TGTGCCAGCAGCCAACCCCTAGCGGGGGGACGGAAGGAGCAGTTCTTC

abundance: NA
j_gene: TRBJ2-1
v_gene: TRBV5-1
d_gene: TRBD2
CDR3aa: CASSSPLAGASYNEQFF
CDR3nt: TGCGCCAGCAGCTCCCCCCTAGCGGGGGCCTCCTACAATGAGCAGTTCTTC

abundance: NA
j_gene: TRBJ2-1
v_gene: TRBV7-2
d_gene: NA
CDR3aa: CASSLVRVDEQFF
CDR3nt: TGTGCCAGCAGCTTAGTAAGGGTTGATGAGCAGTTCTTC

abundance: NA
j_gene: TRBJ2-1
v_gene: TRBV6-6
d_gene: NA
CDR3aa: CASSNGEQFF
CDR3nt: TGTGCCAGCAGTAACGGGGAGCAGTTCTTC

abundance: NA
j_gene: TRBJ2-3
v_gene: TRBV12-3/TRBV12-4
d_gene: TRBD2
CDR3aa: CASSLRLAGVGALLSTDAQYF
CDR3nt: TGTGCCAGCAGTTTGAGGCTAGCGGGGGTCGGCGCATTGTTGAGCACAGATGCGCAGTATTTT

abundance: NA
j_gene: TRBJ1-2
v_gene: TRBV20-1
d_gene: NA
CDR3aa: CSAGGVYGYTF
CDR3nt: TGCAGTGCAGGGGGGGTATATGGCTACACCTTC